This T cell receptor (beta chain) was sequenced in a study of blood T cells in healthy people across ages. This clonotype was counted only a few times. Alongside a J-beta primer mix, a sample-barcoded 5' primer served in a second PCR lasting roughly 7 to 11 cycles. TCRdb reprocessed the 5' RACE reads via MiXCR and lists one record per CDR3 protein. The table lists about 1,400,000 distinct CDR3 sequences, roughly 40% of them singletons. The CDR3 has 15 residues. Germline assignment: CDR1 SGHTA and CDR2 FQGTGA. Unmatched junction bases numbered 8, after V lost 3 bases and J lost 7 bases. The receptor was isolated from a woman between 18 and 29 years old in good health. The sequencing input was blood. V gene TRBV7-3 combines with J gene TRBJ2-1, with 8 bases identical to TRBD2. The CDR3 nucleotides read TGTGCCAGCAGCTTTCGGGGGGGGGATCTTAATGAGCAGTTCTTC. It translates to CASSFRGGDLNEQFF.